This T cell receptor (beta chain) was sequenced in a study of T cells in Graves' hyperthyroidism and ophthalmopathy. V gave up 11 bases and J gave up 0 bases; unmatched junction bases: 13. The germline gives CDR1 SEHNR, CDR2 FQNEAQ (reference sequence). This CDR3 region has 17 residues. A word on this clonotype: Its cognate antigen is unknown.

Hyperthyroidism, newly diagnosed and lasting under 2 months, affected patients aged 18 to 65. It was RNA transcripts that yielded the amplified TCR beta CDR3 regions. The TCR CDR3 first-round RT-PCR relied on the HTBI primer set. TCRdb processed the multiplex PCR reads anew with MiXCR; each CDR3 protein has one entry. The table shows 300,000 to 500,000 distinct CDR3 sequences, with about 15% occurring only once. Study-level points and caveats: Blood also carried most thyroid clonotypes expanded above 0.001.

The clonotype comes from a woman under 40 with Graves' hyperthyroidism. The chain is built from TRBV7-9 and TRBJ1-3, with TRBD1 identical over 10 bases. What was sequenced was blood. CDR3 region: CAVEAAGQGFSGNTIYF. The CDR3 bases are TGTGCCGTCGAGGCCGCGGGACAGGGGTTCTCTGGAAACACCATATATTTT.